This TCR beta chain was documented in a study of CD8+ T cells in alopecia areata (dated by TCRdb to the late 2010s). Some background on the complete study: The treated patients, all with moderate-to-severe alopecia areata, were enrolled in an open-label pilot trial of oral tofacitinib given at 5 to 10 mg twice daily. Tofacitinib was administered for 6 to 18 months, and 6 months of follow-up off drug were then conducted to assess delayed response and recurrence. The SALT score, which quantifies the percentage of affected scalp surface area, was used to measure disease severity in treated patients. In both human patients and the C3H/HeJ mouse model, the study applied high-throughput TCRbeta sequencing to look at T cell clonal expansion in alopecia areata. Scalp tissue and sorted CD4+ and CD8+ peripheral blood T cells from patchy and totalis/universalis alopecia areata patients and from healthy controls were covered by human TCRbeta sequencing. Patients on tofacitinib were biopsied at baseline and after 4 and 24 weeks of treatment, and several of the patients also had a later scalp biopsy. Scalp clonality was compared across normal scalp (n=4), patchy alopecia areata scalp (n=8), and alopecia totalis/universalis scalp (n=8). RNA was obtained with the PAXgene miRNA kit for fixed scalp, the miRNeasy kit for PBMCs, and the RNeasy kit for mouse skin. TCRbeta CDR3 regions were amplified by immunoSEQ multiplex PCR with 35 Vbeta forward and 13 Jbeta reverse primers. Points the paper makes about the study in general: Many expanded lesional clones persisted in scalp and blood during tofacitinib treatment, which may partly explain relapse after stopping treatment. Lesional scalp, especially in alopecia totalis/universalis, showed higher clonality and more expanded CD8+ clones than normal scalp, suggesting antigenic drive. Scalp TCR repertoire analysis is complicated because resident alphabeta T cells in normal human skin are also sequenced, whereas mouse skin is dominated by gammadelta T cells. Tofacitinib significantly lowered scalp clonality and the number of expanded CD8+ clones among the top 100 scalp clones. The treated cohort was small, with a single nonresponder, so links between baseline CD8+ expansion and response need larger studies. TCR sequences shared between patients were less clear than in mice, possibly partly because of HLA diversity in the patient population.

Notes on this clone: Its antigen is still unknown. The input lacks base qualities; no much larger clone sits a single base away.

Library construction relied on the immunoSEQ multiplex PCR assay. RNA was extracted from all samples and reverse transcribed into cDNA as template for TCR sequencing. First-strand cDNA was synthesized with SuperScript III using a 2:1 mix of oligo-dT and random hexamers. A synthetic immune receptor repertoire was used to assess amplification bias, and residual bias was removed computationally. The authors' analysis ran thus. Raw reads were preprocessed to remove errors, and CDR3 was defined by IMGT conventions from the conserved cysteine to phenylalanine. Clonality was computed as 1 minus the Shannon entropy, with the entropy normalized by log2 of the number of productive unique TCRs. Whether each scalp clone was CD4 or CD8 was inferred by checking scalp TCRbeta sequences against the CD4 and CD8 repertoires from sorted blood. Entries here come from immuneACCESS through TCRdb and include only in-frame sequences with V and J called. Some clones fail to appear in such tables; in the studies checked, an unresolved V gene covers under half of the shortfall, and the cause of the remainder is unknown. Clone size and the V and J calls come from that table; the DNA yielded D and trimming. The sample table contains roughly 180,000 clones; only one count was recorded for about 51% of them. In total, the top ten clones hold over 9.5% of the sample.

Explained via the paper, the treatment or condition label denotes: oral pan-JAK inhibitor, 5-10 mg twice daily. Lesional scalp punch biopsies and peripheral blood were obtained from alopecia areata patients. After PBMCs were isolated by density centrifugation and stained for CD3, CD4 and CD8, a FACSAria was used to sort CD4+ and CD8+ T cells. CDR1 SGHVS and CDR2 FNYEAQ are derived from the germline V gene. The CDR3 numbers 14 residues from cysteine through phenylalanine. Only the CDR3 portion is preserved as DNA: 42 bases, with reading frame beginning at the first base. V is shortened by 5 bases, J by 3 bases, and the region joining them spans 13 bases.

This chain is built from TRBV7-6 and TRBJ1-2; the D gene cannot be named for sure. This clonotype was sampled from a human donor with alopecia areata. The sequenced sample was CD8+ T cells sorted from blood, obtained at week 52, from a patient treated with tofacitinib. The CDR3 in this case is CASSLHDRDYGYTF. The DNA is as follows: TGTGCCAGCAGCCTACATGACCGGGACTATGGCTACACCTTC.